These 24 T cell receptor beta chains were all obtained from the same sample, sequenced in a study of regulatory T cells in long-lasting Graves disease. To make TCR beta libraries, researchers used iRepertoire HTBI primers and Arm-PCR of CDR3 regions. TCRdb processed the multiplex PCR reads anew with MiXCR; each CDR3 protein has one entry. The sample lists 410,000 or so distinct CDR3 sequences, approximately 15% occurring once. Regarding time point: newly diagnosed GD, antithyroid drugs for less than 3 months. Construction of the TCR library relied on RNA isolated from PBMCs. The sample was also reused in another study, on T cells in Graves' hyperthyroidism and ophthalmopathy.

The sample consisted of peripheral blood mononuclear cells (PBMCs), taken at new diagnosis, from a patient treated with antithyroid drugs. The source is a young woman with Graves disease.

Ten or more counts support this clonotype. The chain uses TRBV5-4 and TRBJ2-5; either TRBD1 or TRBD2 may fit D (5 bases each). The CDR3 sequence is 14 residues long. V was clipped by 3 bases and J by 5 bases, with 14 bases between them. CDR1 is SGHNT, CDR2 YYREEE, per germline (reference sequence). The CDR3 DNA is TGTGCCAGCAGCTCCAAGTGGGGGATGGAGACCCAGTACTTC. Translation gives CASSSKWGMETQYF.

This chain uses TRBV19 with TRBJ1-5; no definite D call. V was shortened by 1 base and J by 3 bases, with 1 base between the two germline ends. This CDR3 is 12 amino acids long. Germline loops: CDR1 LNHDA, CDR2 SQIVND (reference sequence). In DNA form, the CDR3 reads TGTGCCAGTAGTATAGCCAATCAGCCCCAGCATTTT. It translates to CASSIANQPQHF.

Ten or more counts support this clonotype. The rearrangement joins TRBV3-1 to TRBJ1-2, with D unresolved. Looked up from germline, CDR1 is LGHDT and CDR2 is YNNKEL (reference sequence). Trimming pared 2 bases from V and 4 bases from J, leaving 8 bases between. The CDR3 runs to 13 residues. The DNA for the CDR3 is TGTGCCAGCAGCCAAAGTATTTCCTATGGCTACACCTTC. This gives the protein CASSQSISYGYTF.

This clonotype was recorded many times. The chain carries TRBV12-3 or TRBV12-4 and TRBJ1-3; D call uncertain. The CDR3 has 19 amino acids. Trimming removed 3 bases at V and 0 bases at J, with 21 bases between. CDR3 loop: CASSFLPLVSDSSGNTIYF. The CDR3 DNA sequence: TGTGCCAGCAGTTTTCTCCCCTTGGTTTCCGACTCCTCTGGAAACACCATATATTTT.

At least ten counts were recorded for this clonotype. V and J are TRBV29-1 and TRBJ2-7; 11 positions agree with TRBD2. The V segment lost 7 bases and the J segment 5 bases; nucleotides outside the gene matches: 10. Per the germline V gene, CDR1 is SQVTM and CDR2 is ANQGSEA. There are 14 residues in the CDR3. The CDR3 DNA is TGCAGCGCACTCTCGACTAGCGGGGCGAACGAGCAGTACTTC. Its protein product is CSALSTSGANEQYF.

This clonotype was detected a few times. For the CDR3, the DNA is TGTGCCAGCAGCGTCTCACGCCGACTAGCGGGAGACCCACCGGTATACAATGAGCAGTTCTTC. This gives the protein CASSVSRRLAGDPPVYNEQFF. The chain combines TRBV9 with TRBJ2-1; 12 positions agree with TRBD2. CDR1 and CDR2 (germline): SGDLS, YYNGEE. V lost 2 bases to trimming and J lost 4 bases; unmatched junction nucleotides: 19. The CDR3 has 21 amino acids.

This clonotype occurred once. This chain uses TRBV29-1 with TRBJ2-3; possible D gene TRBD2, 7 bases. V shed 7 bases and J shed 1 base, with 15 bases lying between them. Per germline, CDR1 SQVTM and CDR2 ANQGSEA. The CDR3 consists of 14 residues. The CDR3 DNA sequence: TGCAGCGGCCGCCAAGGGGGGGGCACAGATACGCAGTATTTT. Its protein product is CSGRQGGGTDTQYF.

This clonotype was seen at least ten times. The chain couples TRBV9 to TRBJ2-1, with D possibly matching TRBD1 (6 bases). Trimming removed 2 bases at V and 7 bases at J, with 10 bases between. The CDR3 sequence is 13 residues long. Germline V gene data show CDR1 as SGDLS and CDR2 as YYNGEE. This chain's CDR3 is CASSVDSWNEQFF. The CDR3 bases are TGTGCCAGCAGCGTGGACAGTTGGAATGAGCAGTTCTTC.

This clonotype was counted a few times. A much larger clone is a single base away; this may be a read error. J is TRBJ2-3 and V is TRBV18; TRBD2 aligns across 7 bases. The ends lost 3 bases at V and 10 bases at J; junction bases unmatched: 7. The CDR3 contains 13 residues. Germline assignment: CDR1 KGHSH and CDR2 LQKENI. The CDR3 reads CASSPSGLDAQYF. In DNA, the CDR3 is TGTGCCAGCTCACCTAGCGGGTTGGATGCGCAGTATTTT.

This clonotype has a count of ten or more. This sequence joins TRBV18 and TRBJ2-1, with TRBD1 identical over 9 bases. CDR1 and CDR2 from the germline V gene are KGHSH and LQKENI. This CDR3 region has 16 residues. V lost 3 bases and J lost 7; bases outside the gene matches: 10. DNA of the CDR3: TGTGCCAGCTCACCTGCTGCAGGACAGGGGAAAAATGAGCAGTTCTTC. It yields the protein CASSPAAGQGKNEQFF.

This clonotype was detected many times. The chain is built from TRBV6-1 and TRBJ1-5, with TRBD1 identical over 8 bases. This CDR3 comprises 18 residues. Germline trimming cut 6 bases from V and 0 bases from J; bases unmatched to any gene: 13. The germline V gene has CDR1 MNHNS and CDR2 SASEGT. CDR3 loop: CASSPRQGLGYSNQPQHF. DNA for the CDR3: TGTGCCAGCAGCCCAAGACAGGGGTTGGGGTATAGCAATCAGCCCCAGCATTTT.

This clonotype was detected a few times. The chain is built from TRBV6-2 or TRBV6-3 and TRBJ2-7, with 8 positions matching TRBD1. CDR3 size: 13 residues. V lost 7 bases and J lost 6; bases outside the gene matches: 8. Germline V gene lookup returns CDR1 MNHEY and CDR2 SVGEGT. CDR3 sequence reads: CASTSPRGREQYF. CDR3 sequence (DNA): TGTGCCAGCACCTCACCCAGGGGGCGCGAGCAGTACTTC.

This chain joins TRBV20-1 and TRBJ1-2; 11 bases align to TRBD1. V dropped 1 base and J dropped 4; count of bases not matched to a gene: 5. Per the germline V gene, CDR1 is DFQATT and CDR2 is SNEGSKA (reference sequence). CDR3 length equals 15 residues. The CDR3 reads CSARVRDRGTYGYTF. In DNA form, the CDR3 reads TGCAGTGCTAGAGTCCGGGACAGGGGGACCTATGGCTACACCTTC.

The CDR3 region is CSASPRVTSGISYEQYF. The CDR3 DNA follows: TGCAGTGCTAGTCCCCGGGTTACTAGCGGGATCTCCTACGAGCAGTACTTC. The chain couples TRBV20-1 to TRBJ2-7; 10 positions match TRBD2. CDR1 DFQATT and CDR2 SNEGSKA come from the germline V gene (reference sequence). V gave up 3 bases and J gave up 0 bases; unmatched junction bases: 11. The CDR3 length is 17 residues.

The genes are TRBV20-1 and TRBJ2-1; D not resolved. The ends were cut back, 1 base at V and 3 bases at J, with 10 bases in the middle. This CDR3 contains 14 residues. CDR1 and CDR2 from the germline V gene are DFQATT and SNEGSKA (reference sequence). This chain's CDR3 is CSARGPDVYNEQFF. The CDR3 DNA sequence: TGCAGTGCTAGAGGACCCGATGTCTACAATGAGCAGTTCTTC.

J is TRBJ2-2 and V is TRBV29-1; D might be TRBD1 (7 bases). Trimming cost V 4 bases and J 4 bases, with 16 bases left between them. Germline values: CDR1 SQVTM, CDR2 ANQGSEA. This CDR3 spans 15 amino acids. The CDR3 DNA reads TGCAGCGTTGGGCACAGGGGAGGCAGCACCGGGGAGCTGTTTTTT. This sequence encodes CSVGHRGGSTGELFF.

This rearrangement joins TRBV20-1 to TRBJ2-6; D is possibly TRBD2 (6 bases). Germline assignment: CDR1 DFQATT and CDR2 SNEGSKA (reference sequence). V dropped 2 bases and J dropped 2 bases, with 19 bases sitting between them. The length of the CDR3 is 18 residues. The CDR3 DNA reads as TGCAGTGCTAGAAACGCGGGACGGCTGGTGCCTGGGGCCAACGTCCTGACTTTC. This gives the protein CSARNAGRLVPGANVLTF.

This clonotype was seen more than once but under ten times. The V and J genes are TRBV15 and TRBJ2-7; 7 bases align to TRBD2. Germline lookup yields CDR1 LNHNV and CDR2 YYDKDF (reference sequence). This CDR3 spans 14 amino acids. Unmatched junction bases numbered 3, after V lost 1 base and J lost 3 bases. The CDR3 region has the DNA TGTGCCACCAGCAGAGGATGGGGGGGCTACGAGCAGTACTTC. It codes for CATSRGWGGYEQYF.

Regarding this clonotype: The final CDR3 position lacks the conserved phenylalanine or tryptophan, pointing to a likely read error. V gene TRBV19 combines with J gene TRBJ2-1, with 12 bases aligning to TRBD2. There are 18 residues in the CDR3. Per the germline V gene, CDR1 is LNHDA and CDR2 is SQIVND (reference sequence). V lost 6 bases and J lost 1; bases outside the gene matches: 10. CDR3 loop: CASSLRLAGDRSYNEQFL. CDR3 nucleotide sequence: TGTGCCAGTAGCTTACGACTAGCGGGAGATAGATCCTACAATGAGCAGTTCCTC.

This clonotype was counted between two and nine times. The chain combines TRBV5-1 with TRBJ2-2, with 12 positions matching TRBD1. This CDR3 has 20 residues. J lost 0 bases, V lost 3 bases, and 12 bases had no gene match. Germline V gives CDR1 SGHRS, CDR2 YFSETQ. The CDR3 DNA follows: TGCGCCAGCAGCTACCCCGGGACAGGGGGCTTTACTTCGAACACCGGGGAGCTGTTTTTT. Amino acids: CASSYPGTGGFTSNTGELFF.

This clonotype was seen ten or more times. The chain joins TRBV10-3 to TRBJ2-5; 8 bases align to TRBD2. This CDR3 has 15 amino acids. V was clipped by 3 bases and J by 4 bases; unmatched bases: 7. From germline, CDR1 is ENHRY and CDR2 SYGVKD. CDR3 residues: CAISDPGLVGETQYF. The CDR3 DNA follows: TGTGCCATCAGTGACCCGGGACTAGTGGGAGAGACCCAGTACTTC.

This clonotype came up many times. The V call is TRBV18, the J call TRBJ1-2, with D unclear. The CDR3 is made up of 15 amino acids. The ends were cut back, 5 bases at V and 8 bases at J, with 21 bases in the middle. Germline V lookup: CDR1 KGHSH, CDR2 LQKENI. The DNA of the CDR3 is TGTGCCAGCTCAGGGGAGACCGCTAGTACTAGCGGCTACACCTTC. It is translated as CASSGETASTSGYTF.

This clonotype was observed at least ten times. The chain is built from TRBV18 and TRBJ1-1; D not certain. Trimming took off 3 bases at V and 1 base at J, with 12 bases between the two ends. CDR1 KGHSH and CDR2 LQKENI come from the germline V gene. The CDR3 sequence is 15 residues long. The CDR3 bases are TGTGCCAGCTCACCGGCGGGGTCCCCGAACACTGAAGCTTTCTTT. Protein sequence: CASSPAGSPNTEAFF.

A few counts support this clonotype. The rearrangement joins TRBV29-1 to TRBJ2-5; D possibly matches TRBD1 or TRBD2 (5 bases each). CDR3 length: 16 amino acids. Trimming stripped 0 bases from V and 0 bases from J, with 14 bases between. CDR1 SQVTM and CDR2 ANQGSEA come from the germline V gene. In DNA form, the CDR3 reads TGCAGCGTTGAAGAACCGACCGGGACGAACCAAGAGACCCAGTACTTC. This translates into CSVEEPTGTNQETQYF.